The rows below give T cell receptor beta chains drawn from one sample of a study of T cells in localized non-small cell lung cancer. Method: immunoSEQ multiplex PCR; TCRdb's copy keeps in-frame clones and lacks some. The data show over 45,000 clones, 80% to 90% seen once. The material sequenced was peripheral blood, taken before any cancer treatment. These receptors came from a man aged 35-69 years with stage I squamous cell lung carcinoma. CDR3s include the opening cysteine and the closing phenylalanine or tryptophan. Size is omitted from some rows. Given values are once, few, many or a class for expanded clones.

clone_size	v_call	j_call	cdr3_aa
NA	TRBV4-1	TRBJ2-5	CASSQIGTNSKTQYF
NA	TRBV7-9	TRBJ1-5	CASSLEEVQPQHF
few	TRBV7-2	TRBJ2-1	CASSSVRGEQFF
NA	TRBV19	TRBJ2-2	CASSIATTGELFF
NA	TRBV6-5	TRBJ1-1	CASSGWTGGEAFF
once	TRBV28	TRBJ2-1	CASRTGPSDEQFF
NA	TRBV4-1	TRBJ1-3	CASSHVGGLAGNTIYF
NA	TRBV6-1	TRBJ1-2	CASSEMGLANYGYTF
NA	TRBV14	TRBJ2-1	CASSRAAWDEQFF
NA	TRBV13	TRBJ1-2	CASSFLDRGNYGYTF
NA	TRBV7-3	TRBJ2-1	CASSLDRVTYNEQFF
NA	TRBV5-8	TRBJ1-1	CASSWDRGNTEAFF
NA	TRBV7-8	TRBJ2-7	CASSERGDSYEQYF
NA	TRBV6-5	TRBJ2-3	CASSQGASTDTQYF
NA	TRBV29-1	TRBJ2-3	CSFIQGGGDTQYF
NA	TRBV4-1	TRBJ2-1	CASSQEGAETNEQFF
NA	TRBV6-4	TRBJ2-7	CASSDSVLAGGPSEWEQYF
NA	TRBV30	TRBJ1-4	CAWSEGFSSTNEKLFF
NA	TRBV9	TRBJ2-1	CASSVGSYYNEQFF
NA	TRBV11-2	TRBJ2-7	CASSFTMNEQYF
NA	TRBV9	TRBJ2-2	CASRDNTGELFF
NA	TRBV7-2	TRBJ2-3	CASSLGTHHSTDTQYF
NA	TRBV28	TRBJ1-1	CASSRVGAFF
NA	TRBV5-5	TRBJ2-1	CASSFAGGSGEQFF
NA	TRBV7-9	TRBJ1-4	CASSPLNFPEKLFF
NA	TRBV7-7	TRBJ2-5	CASSRSRTTLVETQYF
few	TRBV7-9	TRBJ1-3	CASSERRNTIYF
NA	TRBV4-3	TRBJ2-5	CASSQGRGETQYF
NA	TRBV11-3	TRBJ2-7	CASSLGSRRGEQYF
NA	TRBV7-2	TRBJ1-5	CASSLEQGRNQPQHF
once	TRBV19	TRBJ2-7	CASSIEKGTGVYEQYF
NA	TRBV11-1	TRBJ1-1	CASSLTGKGEAFF
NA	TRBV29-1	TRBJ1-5	CSVSPGANQAQHF
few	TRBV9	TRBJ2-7	CASSLTRDTPYEQYF
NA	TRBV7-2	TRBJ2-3	CASSLPPRDTQYF
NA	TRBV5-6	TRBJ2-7	CASSLGPYPTYEQYF
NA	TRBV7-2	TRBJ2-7	CASSWGPGWGEQYF
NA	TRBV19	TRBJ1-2	CASSIAYDYTF
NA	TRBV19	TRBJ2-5	CASSMSLAGGPETQYF
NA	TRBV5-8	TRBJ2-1	CASSSRDSRYNEQFF
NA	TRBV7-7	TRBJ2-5	CASSVGQDQETQYF
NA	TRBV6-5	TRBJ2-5	CASSSRQETQYF
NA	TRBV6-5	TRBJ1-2	CASRLDRSYGYTF
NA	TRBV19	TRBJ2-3	CASTPASGTPDTQYF
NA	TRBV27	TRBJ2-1	CASSISNLNEQFF
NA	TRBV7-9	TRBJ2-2	CASNPPGELFF
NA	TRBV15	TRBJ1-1	CATSRDLVAEAFF
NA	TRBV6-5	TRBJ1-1	CASSRDGAEAFF
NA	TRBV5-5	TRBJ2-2	CASSLAGGDTGELFF
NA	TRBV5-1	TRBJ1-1	CASSITGAVNTEAFF
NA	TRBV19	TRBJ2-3	CASSSGPRKGDTQYF
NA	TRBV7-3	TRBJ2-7	CASSAGQGGAEQYF